Presented here are 2 T cell receptor beta chains from one specimen sequenced in a study of naive and memory T cell subsets. The beta constant-region primer was an equimolar mix of two oligonucleotides covering TRBC1 and TRBC2. Ligated cDNA was amplified by four rounds of PCR with nested alpha and beta constant-region primers and SP2. TCRdb reprocessed the UMI-ligation and nested PCR reads with MiXCR, giving one entry per CDR3 protein. The sample consists of about 120,000 distinct CDR3 sequences, just over 35% of them appearing once. Input material: central memory CD4+ T cells from blood. These receptor sequences come from a human donor in good health.

The chain is built from TRBV9 and TRBJ1-4, with D perhaps matching TRBD1 (5 bases). Trimming took off 3 bases at V and 0 bases at J, with 21 bases between the two ends. The length of the CDR3 is 19 residues. Germline V gene sequence: CDR1 SGDLS, CDR2 YYNGEE. The CDR3 protein is CASSASNPGRTATNEKLFF. CDR3 bases: TGTGCCAGCAGCGCGAGTAACCCGGGACGGACCGCAACTAATGAAAAACTGTTTTTT. The complete variable domain, with remaining parts taken from reference TRBV9 and TRBJ1-4, reads DSGVTQTPKHLITATGQRVTLRCSPRSGDLSVYWYQQSLDQGLQFLIQYYNGEERAKGNILERFSAQQFPDLHSELNLSSLELGDSALYFCASSASNPGRTATNEKLFFGSGTQLSVL.

The chain joins TRBV2 to TRBJ1-4, with D unclear. V dropped 6 bases and J dropped 6 bases, with 17 bases sitting between them. The CDR3 length is 15 residues. The germline V gene has CDR1 SNHLY and CDR2 FYNNEI. The CDR3 sequence: CASSSPGAQDEKLFF. The CDR3 region has the DNA TGTGCCAGCAGCTCGCCGGGCGCCCAAGATGAAAAACTGTTTTTT.